This record concerns one T cell receptor (beta chain) sequence. The CDR3 extends over 14 amino acids. The V gene end was trimmed by 7 bases and the J gene end by 7 bases; junction bases not matched to a gene: 9. Germline V CDR1 and CDR2: MNHNS, SASEGT. The TCR cDNA carried a universal primer site and UMIs from 5'RACE template switching. TCRdb used MiXCR to reprocess the 5' RACE reads, holding one entry per CDR3 protein. The sample has about 210,000 distinct CDR3 sequences, approximately 3% seen once. The data were taken from a study of T cells after yellow fever vaccination. V is TRBV6-1 and J is TRBJ1-1, with 10 nucleotides matching TRBD1. Sequenced here: CD4+ T cells sorted from PBMCs, sampled 10 days after the yellow fever booster vaccination. The sequence was collected from a man between 18 and 29 years old who received the YFV17D yellow fever vaccine. The CDR3 spells CASNPVGTGVEAFF. The CDR3 DNA follows: TGTGCCAGCAACCCCGTCGGGACAGGGGTTGAAGCTTTCTTT.